The rows below give T cell receptor beta chains drawn from one sample of a study of cytomegalovirus exposure and HLA in healthy donors. TCRdb's copy holds only in-frame clones and misses some; the assay was immunoSEQ multiplex PCR. The sample includes around 300,000 clones, roughly 90% of them seen just once. The sequencing input was PBMCs. These receptors were taken from a man aged 25 to 45 in good health and CMV-seronegative. Both conserved end residues are part of each CDR3. D genes are given only for firm matches. Only some rows state a clone size, as once, few, many or a class for expanded clones.

clone_size,d_call,v_call,j_call,cdr3_aa,cdr3_nt
NA,NA,TRBV4-3,TRBJ1-4,CASSLSGLVREKLFF,TGCGCCAGCAGCCTCTCGGGACTGGTGAGGGAAAAACTGTTTTTT
NA,NA,TRBV10-3,TRBJ2-3,CAISESAASTDTQYF,TGTGCCATCAGTGAGTCGGCGGCTAGCACAGATACGCAGTATTTT
NA,NA,TRBV7-8,TRBJ1-4,CASSPAGALGEKLFF,TGTGCCAGCAGTCCCGCGGGGGCGCTGGGTGAAAAACTGTTTTTT
NA,NA,TRBV27,TRBJ1-1,CASSRLGNTEAFF,TGTGCCAGCAGTAGACTGGGGAACACTGAAGCTTTCTTT
NA,TRBD2,TRBV6-5,TRBJ2-5,CASSWEGETQYF,TGTGCCAGCAGTTGGGAGGGAGAGACCCAGTACTTC
NA,TRBD1,TRBV11-3,TRBJ2-5,CASSLGRTGGAETQYF,TGTGCCAGCAGCTTAGGCCGAACAGGGGGCGCAGAGACCCAGTACTTC
NA,TRBD2,TRBV27,TRBJ2-7,CASSLFSSGGHYEQYF,TGTGCCAGCAGTTTATTTTCCTCGGGGGGGCACTACGAGCAGTACTTC
NA,TRBD1,TRBV7-9,TRBJ2-6,CASSDWDSRSGANVLTF,TGTGCCAGCAGCGACTGGGACAGTCGCTCTGGGGCCAACGTCCTGACTTTC
NA,NA,TRBV5-1,TRBJ2-7,CASSLMAGFHEQYF,TGCGCCAGCAGCTTGATGGCGGGTTTCCACGAGCAGTACTTC
NA,TRBD1,TRBV4-1,TRBJ2-3,CASSQGPGQGYSTDTQYF,TGCGCCAGCAGCCAAGGACCGGGACAGGGGTATAGCACAGATACGCAGTATTTT
NA,TRBD1,TRBV6-5,TRBJ1-1,CASSSLTGKDEAFF,TGTGCCAGCAGTTCCCTGACAGGGAAGGATGAAGCTTTCTTT
NA,TRBD2,TRBV2,TRBJ2-3,CASSESYAGGPSTDTQYF,TGTGCCAGCAGTGAAAGCTATGCGGGGGGTCCTAGCACAGATACGCAGTATTTT
NA,NA,TRBV11-2,TRBJ1-1,CASSLERSEAFF,TGTGCCAGCAGCTTAGAGCGTTCTGAAGCTTTCTTT
NA,TRBD1,TRBV29-1,TRBJ1-1,CSVVGTGGRTEAFF,TGCAGCGTTGTTGGGACAGGGGGCAGGACTGAAGCTTTCTTT
NA,TRBD1,TRBV19,TRBJ2-2,CASSSRPGGFGELFF,TGTGCCAGTAGTAGCCGGCCAGGGGGCTTCGGGGAGCTGTTTTTT
NA,TRBD1,TRBV18,TRBJ2-6,CASSTKTGYGANVLTF,TGTGCCAGCTCAACGAAGACAGGGTATGGGGCCAACGTCCTGACTTTC
NA,NA,TRBV5-1,TRBJ1-6,CASRPGENSPLHF,TGCGCCAGCAGACCGGGGGAGAATTCACCCCTCCACTTT
many,NA,TRBV19,TRBJ1-2,CASSDRQILYTF,TGTGCCAGTAGTGATAGACAGATCCTCTACACCTTC
NA,TRBD1,TRBV2,TRBJ2-7,CASRFRRDRVHEQYF,TGTGCCAGCAGATTTCGCCGGGACAGGGTCCACGAGCAGTACTTC
NA,TRBD2,TRBV5-1,TRBJ2-3,CASSLASGGADTQYF,TGCGCCAGCAGCTTGGCCAGCGGGGGTGCAGATACGCAGTATTTT
once,NA,TRBV11-2,TRBJ1-3,CASSSLSQGWKGNTIYF,TGTGCCAGCAGTTCCCTTAGCCAGGGCTGGAAAGGAAACACCATATATTTT
NA,NA,TRBV18,TRBJ2-1,CASSPTEQQGLLSYNEQFF,TGTGCCAGCTCACCCACAGAACAACAGGGCCTCCTTTCCTACAATGAGCAGTTCTTC
NA,TRBD2,TRBV19,TRBJ2-1,CASRTLAGGYNEQFF,TGTGCCAGTAGGACACTAGCGGGGGGGTACAATGAGCAGTTCTTC
NA,NA,TRBV5-1,TRBJ2-3,CASSLVGASQSDTQYF,TGCGCCAGCAGCTTGGTGGGGGCTAGTCAGTCCGATACGCAGTATTTT
NA,NA,TRBV28,TRBJ2-7,CASSLVVPGEQYF,TGTGCCAGCAGTTTAGTTGTTCCCGGGGAGCAGTACTTC
few,TRBD2,TRBV12-5,TRBJ2-7,CASGLGTSGEQYF,TGTGCTAGTGGTTTGGGGACTAGCGGCGAGCAGTACTTC
NA,TRBD1,TRBV30,TRBJ2-7,CAWAAGTGPYEQYF,TGTGCCTGGGCCGCCGGGACAGGGCCCTACGAGCAGTACTTC
NA,NA,TRBV18,TRBJ1-3,CASSRLPLTGPSGNTIYF,TGTGCCAGCTCCCGACTTCCCTTGACCGGTCCCTCTGGAAACACCATATATTTT
NA,TRBD1,TRBV27,TRBJ1-5,CASKEGQRNQPQHF,TGTGCCAGCAAAGAGGGACAGCGTAATCAGCCCCAGCATTTT
few,NA,TRBV11-2,TRBJ1-2,CASSLLRGGYTF,TGTGCCAGCAGCTTGCTCAGAGGGGGCTACACCTTC
NA,NA,TRBV15,TRBJ1-1,CATSRLTNVNTEAFF,TGTGCCACCAGCAGACTCACTAATGTGAACACTGAAGCTTTCTTT
once,TRBD1,TRBV27,TRBJ1-5,CASAQWGTENQPQHF,TGTGCCAGCGCCCAGTGGGGGACAGAAAATCAGCCCCAGCATTTT
NA,TRBD1,TRBV19,TRBJ1-5,CASRATGENQPQHF,TGTGCCAGCAGGGCCACAGGGGAGAATCAGCCCCAGCATTTT
NA,NA,TRBV11-2,TRBJ1-1,CASSFGGGGTEAFF,TGTGCCAGCAGCTTTGGTGGGGGAGGCACTGAAGCTTTCTTT
NA,NA,TRBV28,TRBJ2-4,CASSLGLLDQAKNIQYF,TGTGCCAGCAGCCTCGGACTGTTGGACCAAGCCAAAAACATTCAGTACTTC
NA,NA,TRBV27,TRBJ1-5,CASSLWGTGLGNQPQHF,TGTGCCAGCAGTTTATGGGGTACAGGGCTGGGGAATCAGCCCCAGCATTTT
NA,TRBD2,TRBV7-8,TRBJ2-7,CASSFTGTGGYEQYF,TGTGCCAGCAGCTTTACCGGGACGGGGGGCTACGAGCAGTACTTC
NA,TRBD1,TRBV5-6,TRBJ1-1,CASSLNRGQWVTEAFF,TGTGCCAGCAGCTTGAATAGGGGGCAATGGGTCACTGAAGCTTTCTTT
few,NA,TRBV7-9,TRBJ2-7,CASSSSGSVNEQYF,TGTGCCAGCAGCTCCAGCGGGTCCGTGAACGAGCAGTACTTC
NA,TRBD1,TRBV6-6,TRBJ1-6,CASSYVPGQNSPLHF,TGTGCCAGCAGTTACGTTCCGGGACAGAATTCACCCCTCCACTTT
NA,TRBD1,TRBV18,TRBJ1-4,CASSLGTVEKLFF,TGTGCCAGCTCACTGGGGACAGTCGAAAAACTGTTTTTT
NA,NA,TRBV7-6,TRBJ1-5,CASSFGPPGINQPQHF,TGTGCCAGCAGCTTTGGCCCCCCAGGAATTAATCAGCCCCAGCATTTT